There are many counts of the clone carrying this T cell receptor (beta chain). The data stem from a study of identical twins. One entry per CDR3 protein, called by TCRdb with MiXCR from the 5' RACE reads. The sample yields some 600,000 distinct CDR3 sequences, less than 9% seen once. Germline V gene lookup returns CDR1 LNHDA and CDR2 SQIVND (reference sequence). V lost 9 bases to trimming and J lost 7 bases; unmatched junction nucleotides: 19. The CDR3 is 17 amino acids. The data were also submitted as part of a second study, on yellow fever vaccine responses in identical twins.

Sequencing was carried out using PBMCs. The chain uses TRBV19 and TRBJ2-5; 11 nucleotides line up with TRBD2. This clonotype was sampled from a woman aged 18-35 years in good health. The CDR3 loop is CASPRSTSGAFLRTQYF. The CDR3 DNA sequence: TGTGCCAGCCCCAGGTCGACTAGCGGGGCTTTCCTACGGACCCAGTACTTC.